These 22 T cell receptor beta chains were sequenced from one sample in a study of early T cells in non-severe SARS-CoV-2 infection. TCRdb analysed the 5' RACE reads with MiXCR anew, one entry per CDR3 protein. Here the sample spans roughly 99,000 distinct CDR3 sequences, around 10% being singletons. Material: whole blood. Receptors originate from an adult who was a healthcare worker with PCR-confirmed SARS-CoV-2 infection or an uninfected control (not recorded which).

This clonotype was detected ten times or more. The rearrangement links TRBV2 to TRBJ2-1; 7 bases fit TRBD1. The germline CDR1 and CDR2 sequences are SNHLY and FYNNEI. The CDR3 runs to 13 residues. The J segment lost 3 bases and the V segment lost 9 bases, leaving 5 bases of the junction unmatched. CDR3 in DNA: TGTGCCAGGAATAGACAGGGCTACAATGAGCAGTTCTTC. Translated, it gives CARNRQGYNEQFF.

This clonotype was counted at least ten times. The V gene is TRBV15, the J gene TRBJ1-4; D is ambiguous. The germline gives CDR1 LNHNV, CDR2 YYDKDF (reference sequence). CDR3 length: 14 residues. Trimming removed 4 bases from V and 5 bases from J, with 11 bases in between. CDR3: CATSMGGDNEKLFF. The CDR3 DNA reads as TGTGCCACCAGCATGGGAGGAGACAATGAAAAACTGTTTTTT.

At least ten counts were recorded for this clonotype. CDR3 nucleotides: TGCGCCAGCAGCCCGACGGGACTAGCGGTCAATGAGCAGTTCTTC. This sequence encodes CASSPTGLAVNEQFF. The chain joins TRBV4-3 to TRBJ2-1, with 11 bases aligning to TRBD2. The CDR3 spans 15 residues. The V gene's germline CDR1 is LGHNA and CDR2 YSLEER. V lost 4 bases, J lost 6 bases, and 5 bases stayed unmatched.

This clonotype has ten or more counts. A read error may produce the germline difference seen at one junction end. The chain couples TRBV20-1 to TRBJ1-1; 11 bases agree with TRBD1. Germline CDR1 is DFQATT and CDR2 is SNEGSKA (reference sequence). The CDR3 consists of 12 residues. CDR3: CSAGPWDRGRVF. CDR3 nucleotides: TGCAGTGCTGGACCTTGGGACAGGGGGAGAGTCTTT.

In this sample, this clonotype turned up a few times. V and J are TRBV28 and TRBJ2-3, with 9 bases fitting TRBD2. Germline-derived CDR1 and CDR2 are MDHEN and SYDVKM. Germline trimming cut 7 bases from V and 6 bases from J; bases unmatched to any gene: 14. The CDR3 sequence is 16 residues long. The chain's CDR3 is CASTPGLALGMDTQYF. CDR3 nucleotide sequence: TGTGCCAGCACCCCGGGACTAGCTCTAGGGATGGATACGCAGTATTTT.

The CDR3 nucleotides read TGCAGCGTTGGTGGCGGGAGTATGAACGAGCAGTACTTC. It is translated as CSVGGGSMNEQYF. The rearrangement uses TRBV29-1 and TRBJ2-7, with 7 bases aligning to TRBD2. The CDR3 runs to 13 residues. Trimming cost V 4 bases and J 5 bases; bases outside gene matches: 8. Germline V gene sequence: CDR1 SQVTM, CDR2 ANQGSEA.

The V gene is TRBV18, the J gene TRBJ2-7, with TRBD1 matching 7 bases. In germline, CDR1 is KGHSH, CDR2 LQKENI. The CDR3 has 15 residues. The ends lost 2 bases at V and 2 bases at J; junction bases unmatched: 6. DNA for the CDR3: TGTGCCAGCTCACCATCGCCGACAGGGCCCTACGAGCAGTACTTC. Translating gives CASSPSPTGPYEQYF.

Of note for this clonotype: A much larger clone differs by one base, so this may be a read error. The rearrangement uses TRBV2 and TRBJ2-1; either TRBD1 or TRBD2 may fit D (5 bases each). Germline CDR1 SNHLY, CDR2 FYNNEI. The ends were cut back, 6 bases at V and 8 bases at J, with 14 bases in the middle. This CDR3 is 13 amino acids long. The DNA for the CDR3 is TGTGCCAGCAGACCTTTGTGGGACGATGAGCAGTTCTTC. As protein: CASRPLWDDEQFF.

Ten or more counts support this clonotype. The genes are TRBV12-3 or TRBV12-4 and TRBJ1-1; D gene uncertain. Deletions cut 3 bases from V and 5 bases from J, with 7 bases between. The CDR3 consists of 12 residues. The CDR3 DNA follows: TGTGCCAGCAGTTTGATGGGGACTGAAGCTTTCTTT. Protein sequence: CASSLMGTEAFF.

This clonotype has just a few counts. This rearrangement joins TRBV29-1 to TRBJ2-1; D gene ambiguous. In germline, CDR1 is SQVTM, CDR2 ANQGSEA. This CDR3 is 11 amino acids long. Trimming removed 6 bases at V and 2 bases at J, with 5 bases between. The CDR3 DNA sequence: TGCAGCGTCGGTCCCTACAATGAGCAGTTCTTC. Its protein is CSVGPYNEQFF.

This clonotype has at least ten counts. Here the CDR3 DNA reads TGTGCCAGCAGCTTAGAGGCACTAGCGGGAGGGCCCAGCTCCTACAATGAGCAGTTCTTC. It is translated as CASSLEALAGGPSSYNEQFF. The rearrangement joins TRBV7-9 to TRBJ2-1, with 13 bases aligning to TRBD2. Germline V CDR1 and CDR2: SEHNR, FQNEAQ (reference sequence). Trimming removed 1 base from V and 0 bases from J; junction bases left unmatched: 9. The CDR3 consists of 20 residues. Combining the CDR3 with reference TRBV7-9 and TRBJ2-1 gives the whole variable domain DTGVSQNPRHKITKRGQNVTFRCDPISEHNRLYWYRQTLGQGPEFLTYFQNEAQLEKSRLLSDRFSAERPKGSFSTLEIQRTEQGDSAMYLCASSLEALAGGPSSYNEQFFGPGTRLTVL.

The sample holds a few counts of this clonotype. The genes are TRBV7-8 and TRBJ2-7, with D uncertain. CDR1 and CDR2 (germline): SGHVS, FQNEAQ. The V end lost 2 bases, the J end lost 5 bases, and 4 bases lay between the germline ends. The CDR3 is 11 amino acids. CDR3 sequence: CASSLLHEQYF. CDR3 coding DNA: TGTGCCAGCAGCTTATTACACGAGCAGTACTTC.

This clonotype was detected many times. The genes are TRBV28 and TRBJ2-2, with 7 bases lining up with TRBD2. This CDR3 is 17 amino acids long. V shed 5 bases and J 2 bases; nucleotides not matched to a gene: 11. Germline assignment: CDR1 MDHEN and CDR2 SYDVKM. The CDR3 spells CASSPRDYSLNTGELFF. CDR3 coding DNA: TGTGCCAGCAGTCCCCGGGACTACTCTCTAAACACCGGGGAGCTGTTTTTT.

This clonotype was counted ten times or more. The chain couples TRBV5-6 to TRBJ1-4; TRBD1 might be the D (5 bases). V shed 2 bases and J shed 1 base, with 15 bases lying between them. The germline V gene encodes CDR1 SGHDT and CDR2 YYEEEE. The CDR3 contains 17 residues. The CDR3 loop reads CASSLAGLRLTNEKLFF. CDR3 DNA sequence: TGTGCCAGCAGCTTAGCGGGACTACGCCTAACTAATGAAAAACTGTTTTTT.

This clonotype has a count of ten or more. The chain couples TRBV7-9 to TRBJ2-7; unclear D gene. This CDR3 has 12 residues. CDR1 and CDR2 from the germline V gene are SEHNR and FQNEAQ (reference sequence). The germline V and J ends were trimmed by 1 base and 5 bases, with 6 bases remaining between them. CDR3 sequence: CASSLGINEQYF. CDR3 nucleotide sequence: TGTGCCAGCAGCTTAGGGATTAACGAGCAGTACTTC.

This clonotype was detected only a few times. This chain connects TRBV20-1 to TRBJ2-3; 10 positions match TRBD2. Losses at the gene ends were 1 base for V and 3 bases for J; bases not matched to a gene: 1. The CDR3 is made up of 14 amino acids. Germline assignment: CDR1 DFQATT and CDR2 SNEGSKA (reference sequence). The CDR3 protein is CSARVAGGTDTQYF. The CDR3 DNA is TGCAGTGCTAGAGTAGCGGGAGGTACAGATACGCAGTATTTT.

This clonotype was seen at least ten times. The V gene is TRBV2, the J gene TRBJ1-1; D might be TRBD1 (6 bases). This CDR3 contains 14 residues. V lost 2 bases, J lost 9 bases, and 16 bases lay in between. From germline, CDR1 is SNHLY and CDR2 FYNNEI. Here the CDR3 reads CASSELGADLKAFF. Written as DNA, the CDR3 is TGTGCCAGCAGTGAACTGGGGGCGGACTTAAAAGCTTTCTTT.

This chain connects TRBV2 to TRBJ2-3, with a weak D call TRBD2 (6 bases). Germline V lookup: CDR1 SNHLY, CDR2 FYNNEI. Between the trimmed V and J ends, which lost 7 bases and 5 bases, there was a span of 19 bases. This CDR3 is 15 amino acids long. In DNA form, the CDR3 reads TGTGCCAGCACCCCACCGATGGGCGGGATAGATACGCAGTATTTT. Protein: CASTPPMGGIDTQYF.

This clonotype appeared a few times. The genes are TRBV12-3 or TRBV12-4 and TRBJ2-1, with D possibly being TRBD1 or TRBD2 (5 bases each). The CDR3 consists of 17 residues. The V end was cut by 5 bases, the J end by 4 bases, with 21 bases between. The CDR3 DNA sequence: TGTGCCAGCAGTCCCTCGACCGCCGGGACCTATTACAATGAGCAGTTCTTC. Translating it yields CASSPSTAGTYYNEQFF.

The chain uses TRBV6-1 and TRBJ2-7, with a tentative D call TRBD2 (6 bases). Trimming took off 5 bases at V and 3 bases at J, with 17 bases between the two ends. In germline, CDR1 is MNHNS, CDR2 SASEGT. The CDR3 covers 15 residues. The CDR3 loop is CASSWTGSSSYEQYF. The CDR3, as DNA: TGTGCCAGCAGTTGGACCGGGAGTAGTAGCTACGAGCAGTACTTC.

This clonotype occurred many times. V gene TRBV20-1 combines with J gene TRBJ2-7; 15 bases fit TRBD2. With 5 bases clipped from V and 2 bases from J, the junction kept 7 bases outside the gene matches. The CDR3 spans 16 residues. From germline, CDR1 is DFQATT and CDR2 SNEGSKA (reference sequence). CDR3 sequence: CSAAGTSGRSPYEQYF. The CDR3 nucleotides read TGCAGTGCTGCCGGGACTAGCGGGAGGTCCCCCTACGAGCAGTACTTC.

The CDR3 loop reads CASSLSNEYSYEQYF. CDR3 bases: TGTGCCAGCAGCTTGTCGAATGAATACTCCTACGAGCAGTACTTC. The rearrangement joins TRBV5-6 to TRBJ2-7; no reliable D call. The CDR3 consists of 15 residues. V dropped 1 base and J dropped 0 bases, with 11 bases sitting between them. Germline CDR1 SGHDT, CDR2 YYEEEE.